This TCR beta chain was obtained from a study of graft-versus-host responses after intestinal transplantation. As regards this clone: Its specificity is not known.

The repertoire was sequenced with immunoSEQ multiplex PCR; TCRdb's copy has only in-frame clones and lacks some. Counted here are fewer than 120,000 clones, around 95% occurring once; the ten biggest clones make up roughly 0.5%. Study-level results: Recipient marrow showed GvH clones, some seen first in ileum or blood.

CDR3 length: 13 residues. V shed 2 bases and J shed 3 bases, with 8 bases lying between them. Germline CDR1 and CDR2: WSHSY and SAAADI. The starting material was unstimulated CD8+ T cells sorted from spleen or lymph node cells, obtained before intestinal transplant. The V gene is TRBV10-2, the J gene TRBJ2-7, with a possible D match to TRBD2 (5 bases). This sequence originates from a human donor who received an intestinal transplant. The CDR3 DNA is TGCGCCAGCAGTGAGCTGGGGAGCTACGAGCAGTACTTC. It translates to CASSELGSYEQYF.